Below are 4 T cell receptor beta chains sequenced from a single sample in a study of blood T cell repertoires in COVID-19. The table came from immunoSEQ multiplex PCR; TCRdb's copy has only in-frame clones and leaves some out. The sample holds more than 150,000 clones, roughly four fifths seen once. The specimen was peripheral blood. These receptors were obtained from a woman in her twenties or thirties with acute or convalescent COVID-19.

The chain recombines TRBV7-9 with TRBJ2-7; D call uncertain. Trimming stripped 4 bases from V and 3 bases from J, with 13 bases between. From germline, CDR1 is SEHNR and CDR2 FQNEAQ (reference sequence). The CDR3 spans 14 residues. The CDR3 nucleotides are TGTGCCAGCAGCTCCGCTACAGCCCACTACGAGCAGTACTTC. It specifies CASSSATAHYEQYF.

This clone showed up just a few times. This sample also contains other DNA sequences that code for the same CDR3. The chain joins TRBV29-1 to TRBJ1-5; 7 positions match TRBD1. This CDR3 spans 13 amino acids. The germline V gene encodes CDR1 SQVTM and CDR2 ANQGSEA. With 4 bases clipped from V and 2 bases from J, the junction kept 2 bases outside the gene matches. CDR3 residues: CSVGTGRNQPQHF. In nucleotides, the CDR3 is TGCAGCGTTGGGACAGGACGCAATCAGCCCCAGCATTTT.

The chain carries TRBV15 and TRBJ1-2; D gene uncertain. V lost 0 bases and J 8 bases, leaving 13 bases between the germline ends. Per germline, CDR1 LNHNV and CDR2 YYDKDF (reference sequence). The length of the CDR3 is 14 residues. The CDR3 loop is CATSRDKTSRGYTF. The CDR3 coding sequence is TGTGCCACCAGCAGAGATAAAACGTCGCGAGGCTACACCTTC.

The rearrangement links TRBV2 to TRBJ1-2; D ambiguous. The germline gives CDR1 SNHLY, CDR2 FYNNEI. V gave up 6 bases and J gave up 1 base, with 15 bases separating them. CDR3 size: 15 residues. CDR3 sequence reads: CASRPEQSINYGYTF. Here the CDR3 DNA reads TGTGCCAGCAGGCCGGAACAGTCTATTAACTATGGCTACACCTTC.